This is a list of T cell receptor beta chains from one sample in a study of shared clonotypes between healthy human individuals. Here immunoSEQ multiplex PCR was the method, and the copy in TCRdb shows in-frame clones only, minus some. The sample has some 740,000 clones; more than 85% are singletons. The source material was naive CD8+ T cells sorted from blood. Receptors were obtained from a young man in good health. Each CDR3 is given with its conserved first and last residue. The D gene is left open where the match is weak. Clone size is given for some rows only: seen once, a few or many times, or a class if the clone is expanded.

size: .; V: TRBV16; D: TRBD1; J: TRBJ2-7; DNA: TGTGCCAGCAGCCAATCGGGGACAGGGGAAGAGCAGTACTTC; CDR3: CASSQSGTGEEQYF
size: .; V: TRBV29-1; D: .; J: TRBJ2-1; DNA: TGCAGCGTTGAATTGGCAACCTACAATGAGCAGTTCTTC; CDR3: CSVELATYNEQFF
size: .; V: TRBV29-1; D: .; J: TRBJ2-4; DNA: TGCAGCGTTTTTTCGGGCAATCTAGCCAAAAACATTCAGTACTTC; CDR3: CSVFSGNLAKNIQYF
size: .; V: TRBV11-2; D: .; J: TRBJ2-4; DNA: TGTGCCAGCAGCTTAATGGGGACTGCTGTCGTGATCCAGTACTTC; CDR3: CASSLMGTAVVIQYF
size: .; V: TRBV28; D: TRBD1; J: TRBJ2-1; DNA: TGTGCCAGCAACCTCGGGACAGAAAACAATGAGCAGTTCTTC; CDR3: CASNLGTENNEQFF
size: .; V: TRBV7-9; D: TRBD1; J: TRBJ1-1; DNA: TGTGCCAGCGAACAGGGGACCACTGAAGCTTTCTTT; CDR3: CASEQGTTEAFF
size: .; V: TRBV25-1; D: .; J: TRBJ2-2; DNA: TGTGCCAGCGAGGCCGGGGAGCTGTTTTTT; CDR3: CASEAGELFF
size: .; V: TRBV11-2; D: .; J: TRBJ2-7; DNA: TGTGCCAGCAGCTTAGTTGTCAGGGTCGCCAACGAGCAGTACTTC; CDR3: CASSLVVRVANEQYF
size: .; V: TRBV15; D: .; J: TRBJ2-7; DNA: TGTGCCACCAGCAGGGGATTACCGGGAGAGCAGTACTTC; CDR3: CATSRGLPGEQYF
size: once; V: TRBV5-4; D: .; J: TRBJ2-3; DNA: TGTGCCGTACGGGACCCTTCTAGCACAGATACGCAGTATTTT; CDR3: CAVRDPSSTDTQYF
size: .; V: TRBV11-2; D: TRBD2; J: TRBJ2-1; DNA: TGTGCCAGCAGCTTGCGACTAGCGGGAGTAAACAATGAGCAGTTCTTC; CDR3: CASSLRLAGVNNEQFF
size: .; V: TRBV6-5; D: .; J: TRBJ2-5; DNA: TGTGCCAGCAGTTACTCAGCGAGCCGCCAAGAGACCCAGTACTTC; CDR3: CASSYSASRQETQYF
size: .; V: TRBV29-1; D: .; J: TRBJ2-7; DNA: TGCAGCGTCGTGGCAGGGGCTTACGAGCAGTACTTC; CDR3: CSVVAGAYEQYF